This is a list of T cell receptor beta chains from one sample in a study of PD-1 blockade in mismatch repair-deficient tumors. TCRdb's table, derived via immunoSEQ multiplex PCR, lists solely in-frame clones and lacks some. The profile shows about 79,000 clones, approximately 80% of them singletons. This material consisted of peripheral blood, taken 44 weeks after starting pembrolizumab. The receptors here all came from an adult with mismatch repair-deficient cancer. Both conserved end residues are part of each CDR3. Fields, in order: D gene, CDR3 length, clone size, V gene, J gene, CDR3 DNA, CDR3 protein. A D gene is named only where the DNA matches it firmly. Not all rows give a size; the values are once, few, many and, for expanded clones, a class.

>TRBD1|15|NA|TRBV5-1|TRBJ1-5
TGCGCCAGCAGCGTGGGACAGGGGACTCATCAGCCCCAGCATTTT
CASSVGQGTHQPQHF
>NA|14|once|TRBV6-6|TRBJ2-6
TGTGCCAGCAGGACGGACTCTGGGGCCAACGTCCTGACTTTC
CASRTDSGANVLTF
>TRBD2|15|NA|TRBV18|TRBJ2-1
TGTGCCAGCTCACCCGGGACTAGCGCTTACAATGAGCAGTTCTTC
CASSPGTSAYNEQFF
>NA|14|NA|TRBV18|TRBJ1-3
TGTGCCAGCTCACCACGTGTTGGCGAAAACACCATATATTTT
CASSPRVGENTIYF
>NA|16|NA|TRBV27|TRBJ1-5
TGTGCCAGCAGTCGCCGGGCCGAGAATAGCAATCAGCCCCAGCATTTT
CASSRRAENSNQPQHF
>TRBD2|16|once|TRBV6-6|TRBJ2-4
TGTGCCAGCAGGGGAGGGGAGGGGTCTTCCAAAAACATTCAGTACTTC
CASRGGEGSSKNIQYF
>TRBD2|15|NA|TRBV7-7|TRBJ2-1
TGTGCTAGCAGCTTAGCGGGAGGGCCTAACAATGAGCAGTTCTTC
CASSLAGGPNNEQFF
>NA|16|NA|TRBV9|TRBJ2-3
TGTGCCAGCAGCGTAGAGTCCGGAGGAGGTACAGATACGCAGTATTTT
CASSVESGGGTDTQYF
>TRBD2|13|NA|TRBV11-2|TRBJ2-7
TGTGCCAGCACAAGCGGGAGTCCCTACGAGCAGTACTTC
CASTSGSPYEQYF
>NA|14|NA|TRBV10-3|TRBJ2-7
TGTGCCATCAGTGAGTCGACAGGTAGCTACGAGCAGTACTTC
CAISESTGSYEQYF
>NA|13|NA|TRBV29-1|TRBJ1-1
TGCAGCGTTGTAAAACCTATGAACACTGAAGCTTTCTTT
CSVVKPMNTEAFF
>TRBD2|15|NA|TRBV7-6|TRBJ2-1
TGTGCCAGCAGCTTCCTAGCGGGAGCTGGGAATGAGCAGTTCTTC
CASSFLAGAGNEQFF
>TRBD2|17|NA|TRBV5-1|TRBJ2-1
TGCGCCAGCAGCTTCCAAGGACTAGCGGGAGTCTACAATGAGCAGTTCTTC
CASSFQGLAGVYNEQFF
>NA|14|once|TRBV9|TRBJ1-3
TGTGCCAGCAGCGTAGCGGACTCTGGAAACACCATATATTTT
CASSVADSGNTIYF
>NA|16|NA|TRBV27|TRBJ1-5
TGTGCCAGCAGTTTAAGAGGGGGGAGGAACAATCAGCCCCAGCATTTT
CASSLRGGRNNQPQHF
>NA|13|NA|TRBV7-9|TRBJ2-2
TGTGCCAGCAGCCTCTACTACACCGGGGAGCTGTTTTTT
CASSLYYTGELFF
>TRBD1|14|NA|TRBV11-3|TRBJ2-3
TGTGCCAGCAGCCCCGGACAGGGCCTAGATACGCAGTATTTT
CASSPGQGLDTQYF
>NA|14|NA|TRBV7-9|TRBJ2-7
TGTGCCAGCAGCTTCTCACAGGGTTTAGAGGAGCAGTACTTC
CASSFSQGLEEQYF
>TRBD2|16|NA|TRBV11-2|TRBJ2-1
TGTGCCAGCAGCGGTCGACTTAGCGGGAGTGAAAATGAGCAGTTCTTC
CASSGRLSGSENEQFF
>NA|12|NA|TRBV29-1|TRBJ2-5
TGCAGCATCCAGGGCGGAGGGGAGACCCAGTACTTC
CSIQGGGETQYF
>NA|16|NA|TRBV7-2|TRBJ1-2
TGTGCCAGCAGTCCGAGGGCCACCCGGCGAGCCTATGGCTACACCTTC
CASSPRATRRAYGYTF
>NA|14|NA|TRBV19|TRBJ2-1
TGTGCCAGTAGTATGGGACTTAACTACAATGAGCAGTTCTTC
CASSMGLNYNEQFF
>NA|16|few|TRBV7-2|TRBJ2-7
TGTGCCAGCAGCTCCATTCTAGGGGAGAGCTCCTACGAGCAGTACTTC
CASSSILGESSYEQYF
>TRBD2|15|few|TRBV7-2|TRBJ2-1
TGTGCCAGCAGCTTAGGACTAGCGGGAGCGGGTGAGCAGTTCTTC
CASSLGLAGAGEQFF
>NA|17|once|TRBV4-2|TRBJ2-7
TGTGCCAGCAGCCAAGATATATCCGGGACGGTTTCGTACGAGCAGTACTTC
CASSQDISGTVSYEQYF
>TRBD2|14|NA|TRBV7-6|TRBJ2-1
TGTGCCAGCAGCTTAAAGACCCCTGGGACTAGTCAGTTCTTC
CASSLKTPGTSQFF
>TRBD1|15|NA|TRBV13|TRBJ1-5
TGTGCCAGCAGCTCGTCCGGGACAGGGGGTCAGCCCCAGCATTTT
CASSSSGTGGQPQHF
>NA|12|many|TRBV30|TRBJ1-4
TGTGCCTGGAGGCCCAGGGCTGAAAAACTGTTTTTT
CAWRPRAEKLFF